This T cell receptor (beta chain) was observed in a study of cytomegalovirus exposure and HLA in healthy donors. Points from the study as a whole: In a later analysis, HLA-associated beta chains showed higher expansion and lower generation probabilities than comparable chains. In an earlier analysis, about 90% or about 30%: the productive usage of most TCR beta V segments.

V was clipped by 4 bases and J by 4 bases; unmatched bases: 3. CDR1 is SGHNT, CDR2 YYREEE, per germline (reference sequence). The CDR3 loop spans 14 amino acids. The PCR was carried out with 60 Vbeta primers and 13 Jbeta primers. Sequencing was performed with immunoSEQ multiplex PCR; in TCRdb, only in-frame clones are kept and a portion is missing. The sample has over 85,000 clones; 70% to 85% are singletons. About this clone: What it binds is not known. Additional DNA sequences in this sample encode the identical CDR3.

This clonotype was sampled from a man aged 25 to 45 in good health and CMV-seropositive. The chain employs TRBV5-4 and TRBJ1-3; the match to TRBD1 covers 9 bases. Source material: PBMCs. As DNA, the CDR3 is TGTGCCAGCAGCCAGGACAGGGGCGGAAACACCATATATTTT. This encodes CASSQDRGGNTIYF.